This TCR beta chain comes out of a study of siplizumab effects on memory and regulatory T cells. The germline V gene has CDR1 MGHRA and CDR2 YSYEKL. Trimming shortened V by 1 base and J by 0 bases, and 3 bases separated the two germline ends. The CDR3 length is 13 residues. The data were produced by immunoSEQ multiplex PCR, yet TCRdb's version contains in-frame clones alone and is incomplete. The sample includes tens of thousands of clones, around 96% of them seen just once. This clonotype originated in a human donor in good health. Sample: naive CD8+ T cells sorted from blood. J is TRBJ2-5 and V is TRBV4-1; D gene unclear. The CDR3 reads CASSQVNQETQYF. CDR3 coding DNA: TGCGCCAGCAGCCAAGTAAACCAAGAGACCCAGTACTTC.